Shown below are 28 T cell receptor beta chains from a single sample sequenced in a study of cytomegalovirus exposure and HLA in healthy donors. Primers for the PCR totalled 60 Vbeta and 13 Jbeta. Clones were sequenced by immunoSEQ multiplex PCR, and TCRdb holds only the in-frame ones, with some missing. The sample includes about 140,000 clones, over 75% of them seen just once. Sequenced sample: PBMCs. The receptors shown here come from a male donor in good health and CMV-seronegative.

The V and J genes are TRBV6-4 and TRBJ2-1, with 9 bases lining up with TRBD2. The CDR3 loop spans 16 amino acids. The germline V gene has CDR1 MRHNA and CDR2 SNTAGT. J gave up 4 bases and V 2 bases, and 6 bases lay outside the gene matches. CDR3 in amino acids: CASSDQTSGSYNEQFF. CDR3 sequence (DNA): TGTGCCAGCAGTGACCAAACTAGCGGGTCATACAATGAGCAGTTCTTC.

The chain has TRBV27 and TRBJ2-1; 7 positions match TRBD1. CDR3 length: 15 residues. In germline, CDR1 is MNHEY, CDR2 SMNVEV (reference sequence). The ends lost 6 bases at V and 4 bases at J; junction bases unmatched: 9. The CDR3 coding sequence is TGTGCCAGCAGGATGGGACAGATCCATTACAATGAGCAGTTCTTC. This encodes CASRMGQIHYNEQFF.

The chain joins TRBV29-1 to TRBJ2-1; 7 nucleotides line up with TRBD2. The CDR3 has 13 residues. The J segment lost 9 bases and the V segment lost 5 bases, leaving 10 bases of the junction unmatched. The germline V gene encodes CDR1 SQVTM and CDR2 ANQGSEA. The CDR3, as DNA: TGCAGCGTTCCCTCCTTACCGGGGGGTGAGCAGTTCTTC. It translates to CSVPSLPGGEQFF.

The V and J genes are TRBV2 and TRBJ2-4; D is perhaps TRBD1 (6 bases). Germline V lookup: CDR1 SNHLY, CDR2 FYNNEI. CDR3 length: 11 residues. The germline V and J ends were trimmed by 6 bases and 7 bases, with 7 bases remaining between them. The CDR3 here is CASRQGNIQYF. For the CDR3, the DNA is TGTGCCAGCAGGCAGGGGAACATTCAGTACTTC.

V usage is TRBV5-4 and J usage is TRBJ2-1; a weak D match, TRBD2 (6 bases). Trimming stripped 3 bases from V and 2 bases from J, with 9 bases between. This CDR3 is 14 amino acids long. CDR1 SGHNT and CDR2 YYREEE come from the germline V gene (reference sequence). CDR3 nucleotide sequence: TGTGCCAGCAGCTGGGGGGAAACCTACAATGAGCAGTTCTTC. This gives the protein CASSWGETYNEQFF.

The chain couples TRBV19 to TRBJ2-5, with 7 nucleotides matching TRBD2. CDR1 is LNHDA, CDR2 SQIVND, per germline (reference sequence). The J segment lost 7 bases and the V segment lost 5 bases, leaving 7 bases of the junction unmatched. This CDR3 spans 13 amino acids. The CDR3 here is CASSAGAQGTQYF. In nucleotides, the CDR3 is TGTGCCAGTAGTGCGGGAGCGCAGGGGACCCAGTACTTC.

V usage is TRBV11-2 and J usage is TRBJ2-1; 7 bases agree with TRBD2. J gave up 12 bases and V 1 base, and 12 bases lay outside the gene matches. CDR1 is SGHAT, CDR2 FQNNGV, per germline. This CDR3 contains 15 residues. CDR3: CASSLGRERYGWQFF. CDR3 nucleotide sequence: TGTGCCAGCAGCTTAGGGCGGGAGAGGTACGGTTGGCAGTTCTTC.

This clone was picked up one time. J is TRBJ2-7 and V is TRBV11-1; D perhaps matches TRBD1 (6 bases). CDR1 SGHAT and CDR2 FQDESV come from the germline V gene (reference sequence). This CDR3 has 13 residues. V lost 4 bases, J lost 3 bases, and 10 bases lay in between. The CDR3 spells CASSSQGGYEQYF. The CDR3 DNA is TGTGCCAGCAGCTCACAGGGCGGCTACGAGCAGTACTTC.

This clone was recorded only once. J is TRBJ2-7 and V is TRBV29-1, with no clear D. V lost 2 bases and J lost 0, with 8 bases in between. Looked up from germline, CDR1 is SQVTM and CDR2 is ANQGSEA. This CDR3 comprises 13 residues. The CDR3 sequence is CSVEFPSSYEQYF. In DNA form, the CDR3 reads TGCAGCGTTGAATTCCCGAGCTCCTACGAGCAGTACTTC.

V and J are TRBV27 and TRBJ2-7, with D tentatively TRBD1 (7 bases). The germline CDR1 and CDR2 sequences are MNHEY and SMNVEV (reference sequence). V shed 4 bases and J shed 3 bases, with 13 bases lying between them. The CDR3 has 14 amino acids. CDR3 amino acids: CASSSQGGFYEQYF. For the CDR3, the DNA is TGTGCCAGCAGTTCCCAGGGGGGATTCTACGAGCAGTACTTC.

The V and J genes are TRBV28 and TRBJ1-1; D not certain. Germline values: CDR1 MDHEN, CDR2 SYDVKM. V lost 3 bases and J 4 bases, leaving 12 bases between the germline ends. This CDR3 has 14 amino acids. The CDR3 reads CASSLGVGSTEAFF. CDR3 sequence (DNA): TGTGCCAGCAGTTTGGGCGTAGGGAGCACTGAAGCTTTCTTT.

As DNA, the CDR3 is TGCGCCAGCAGCCACCGACTAGCGGGGGGCACAGATACGCAGTATTTT. It yields the protein CASSHRLAGGTDTQYF. J is TRBJ2-3 and V is TRBV4-1; 12 bases fit TRBD2. Germline assignment: CDR1 MGHRA and CDR2 YSYEKL. Germline trimming cut 3 bases from V and 1 base from J; bases unmatched to any gene: 2. CDR3 length: 16 residues.

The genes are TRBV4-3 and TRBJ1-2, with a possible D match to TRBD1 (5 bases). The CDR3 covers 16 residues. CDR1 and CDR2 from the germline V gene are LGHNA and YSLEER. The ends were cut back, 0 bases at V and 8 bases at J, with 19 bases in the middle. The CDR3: CASSQDRSGGAEGYTF. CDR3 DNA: TGCGCCAGCAGCCAAGATCGGTCGGGAGGGGCTGAGGGCTACACCTTC.

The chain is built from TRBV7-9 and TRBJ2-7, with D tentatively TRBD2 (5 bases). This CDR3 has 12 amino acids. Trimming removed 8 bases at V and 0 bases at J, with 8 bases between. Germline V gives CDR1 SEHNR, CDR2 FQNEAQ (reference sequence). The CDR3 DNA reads TGTGCCAGCGGACTCACCTCCTACGAGCAGTACTTC. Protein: CASGLTSYEQYF.

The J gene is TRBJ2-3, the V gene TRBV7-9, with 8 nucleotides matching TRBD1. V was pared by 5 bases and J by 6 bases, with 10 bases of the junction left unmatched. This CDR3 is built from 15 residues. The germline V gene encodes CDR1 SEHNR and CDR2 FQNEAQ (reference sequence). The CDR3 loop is CASSPIEDRADTQYF. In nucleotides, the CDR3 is TGTGCCAGCAGCCCGATAGAGGACAGGGCGGATACGCAGTATTTT.

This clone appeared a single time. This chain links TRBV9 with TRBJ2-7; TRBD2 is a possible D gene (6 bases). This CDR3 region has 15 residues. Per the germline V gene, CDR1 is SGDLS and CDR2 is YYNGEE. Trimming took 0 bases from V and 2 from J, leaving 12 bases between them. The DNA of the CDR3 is TGTGCCAGCAGCGTAGGCGGCGGGACCACCTACGAGCAGTACTTC. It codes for CASSVGGGTTYEQYF.

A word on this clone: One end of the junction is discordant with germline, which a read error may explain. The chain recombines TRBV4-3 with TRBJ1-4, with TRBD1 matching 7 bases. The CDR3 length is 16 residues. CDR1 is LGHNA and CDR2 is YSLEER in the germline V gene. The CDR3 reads CASSRLYDRADERLFF. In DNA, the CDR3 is TGCGCCAGCAGCCGCCTATATGACAGGGCCGATGAAAGACTGTTTTTT.

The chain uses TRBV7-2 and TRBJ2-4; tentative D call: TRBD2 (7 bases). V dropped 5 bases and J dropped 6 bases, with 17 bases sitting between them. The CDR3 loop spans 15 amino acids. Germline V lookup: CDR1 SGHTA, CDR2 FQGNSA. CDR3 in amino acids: CASSGGGRVRNIQYF. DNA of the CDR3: TGTGCCAGCAGCGGGGGGGGCAGGGTCAGAAACATTCAGTACTTC.

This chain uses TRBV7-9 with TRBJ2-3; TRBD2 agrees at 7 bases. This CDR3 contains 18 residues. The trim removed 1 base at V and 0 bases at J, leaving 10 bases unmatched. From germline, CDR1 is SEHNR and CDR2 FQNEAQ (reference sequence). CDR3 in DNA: TGTGCCAGCAGCTTAGATTCTAGCGGAACAACTAGCACAGATACGCAGTATTTT. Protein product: CASSLDSSGTTSTDTQYF.

The CDR3 spells CASSFSNSGNTIYF. The CDR3, as DNA: TGTGCCAGCAGTTTTTCGAATAGTGGAAACACCATATATTTT. This chain uses TRBV5-8 with TRBJ1-3; D unresolved. The CDR3 extends over 14 amino acids. Looked up from germline, CDR1 is SGHTS and CDR2 is YDEGEE. V lost 5 bases, J lost 3 bases, and 12 bases lay in between.

The CDR3 sequence: CASSIYGGGQPQHF. The CDR3 region has the DNA TGTGCCAGTAGCATATATGGGGGCGGACAGCCCCAGCATTTT. This chain joins TRBV19 and TRBJ1-5; perhaps TRBD1 as D (6 bases). Germline V gene sequence: CDR1 LNHDA, CDR2 SQIVND (reference sequence). V dropped 6 bases and J dropped 7 bases, with 16 bases sitting between them. The CDR3 is 14 residues long.

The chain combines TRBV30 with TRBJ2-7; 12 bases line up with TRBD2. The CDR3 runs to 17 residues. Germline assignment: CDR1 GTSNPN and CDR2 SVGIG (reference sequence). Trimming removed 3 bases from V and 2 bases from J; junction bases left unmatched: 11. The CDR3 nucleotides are TGTGCCTGGAGGGGGACTAGCGGGCGGCTCTCCACCTACGAGCAGTACTTC. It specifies CAWRGTSGRLSTYEQYF. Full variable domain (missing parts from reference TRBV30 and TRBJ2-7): SQTIHQWPATLVQPVGSPLSLECTVEGTSNPNLYWYRQAAGRGLQLLFYSVGIGQISSEVPQNLSASRPQDRQFILSSKKLLLSDSGFYLCAWRGTSGRLSTYEQYFGPGTRLTVT.

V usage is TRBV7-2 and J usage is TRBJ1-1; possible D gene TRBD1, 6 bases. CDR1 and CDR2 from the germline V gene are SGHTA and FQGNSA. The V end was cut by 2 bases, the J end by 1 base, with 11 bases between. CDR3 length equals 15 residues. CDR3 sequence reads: CASSLQGHTNTEAFF. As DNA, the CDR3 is TGTGCCAGCAGCTTACAGGGACACACGAACACTGAAGCTTTCTTT.

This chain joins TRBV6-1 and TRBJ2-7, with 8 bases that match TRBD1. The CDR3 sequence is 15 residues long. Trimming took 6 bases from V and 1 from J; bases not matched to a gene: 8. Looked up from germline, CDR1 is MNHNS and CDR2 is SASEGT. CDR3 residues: CASSVGQGYSYEQYF. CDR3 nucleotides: TGTGCCAGCAGCGTCGGACAGGGATATTCCTACGAGCAGTACTTC.

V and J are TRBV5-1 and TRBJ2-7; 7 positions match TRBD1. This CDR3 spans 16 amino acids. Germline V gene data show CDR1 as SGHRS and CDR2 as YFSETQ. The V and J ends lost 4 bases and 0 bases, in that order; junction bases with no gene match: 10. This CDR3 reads CASSPIQGPRSYEQYF. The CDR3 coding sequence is TGCGCCAGCAGCCCCATACAGGGGCCCCGCTCCTACGAGCAGTACTTC.

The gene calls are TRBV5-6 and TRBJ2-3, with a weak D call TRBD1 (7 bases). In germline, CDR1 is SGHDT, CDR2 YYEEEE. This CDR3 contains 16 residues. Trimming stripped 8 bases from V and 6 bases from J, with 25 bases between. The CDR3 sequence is CASGTRTGGVMDTQYF. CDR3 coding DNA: TGTGCCAGTGGAACACGGACAGGAGGGGTTATGGATACGCAGTATTTT. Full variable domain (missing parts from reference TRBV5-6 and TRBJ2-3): DAGVTQSPTHLIKTRGQQVTLRCSPKSGHDTVSWYQQALGQGPQFIFQYYEEEERQRGNFPDRFSGHQFPNYSSELNVNALLLGDSALYLCASGTRTGGVMDTQYFGPGTRLTVL.

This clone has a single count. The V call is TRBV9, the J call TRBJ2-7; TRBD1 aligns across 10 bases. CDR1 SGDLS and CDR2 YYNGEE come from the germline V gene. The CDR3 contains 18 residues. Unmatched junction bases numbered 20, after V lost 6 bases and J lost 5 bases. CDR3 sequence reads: CASTKPAPPGQGFHEQYF. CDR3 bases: TGTGCCAGCACCAAACCGGCCCCACCGGGACAGGGGTTCCACGAGCAGTACTTC.

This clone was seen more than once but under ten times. DNA for the CDR3: TGTGCCAGCAGTAGAATACCCGGGAACTATGGCTACACCTTC. Translation gives CASSRIPGNYGYTF. The chain has TRBV28 and TRBJ1-2; no firm D call. V shed 5 bases and J shed 2 bases, with 12 bases lying between them. This CDR3 is built from 14 residues. Germline V lookup: CDR1 MDHEN, CDR2 SYDVKM.